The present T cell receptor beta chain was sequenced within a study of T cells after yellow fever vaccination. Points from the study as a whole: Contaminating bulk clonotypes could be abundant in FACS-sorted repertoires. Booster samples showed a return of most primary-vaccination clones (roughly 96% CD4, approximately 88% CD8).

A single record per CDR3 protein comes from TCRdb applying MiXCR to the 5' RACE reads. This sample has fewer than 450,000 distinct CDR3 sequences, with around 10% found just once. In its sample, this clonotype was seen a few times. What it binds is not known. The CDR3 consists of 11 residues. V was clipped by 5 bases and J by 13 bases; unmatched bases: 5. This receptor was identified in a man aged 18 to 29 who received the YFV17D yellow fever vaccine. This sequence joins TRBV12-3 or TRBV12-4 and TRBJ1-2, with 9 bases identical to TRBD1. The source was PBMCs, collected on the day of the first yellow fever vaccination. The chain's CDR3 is CASSGDRVGTF. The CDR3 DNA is TGTGCCAGCAGTGGGGACAGGGTTGGCACCTTC.